This is a list of T cell receptor beta chains from one sample in a study of blood T cell repertoires in COVID-19. Profiling relied on immunoSEQ multiplex PCR, and the TCRdb table lists in-frame clones only, not all of them. The sample lists tens of thousands of clones, just under 85% occurring once. The sequenced sample consisted of peripheral blood. The receptors shown here come from an older man with acute or convalescent COVID-19. The CDR3 runs from the conserved cysteine through the conserved F or W. Fields, in order: V gene, J gene, D gene, clone size, CDR3 DNA, CDR3 protein. A D gene is named only where the DNA matches it firmly. For some rows the clone size is stated as once, few or many, or as a class when expanded; others skip it.

>TRBV5-8|TRBJ2-3|.|.
TGTGCCAGCAGCAAGTACAGGAATACGCAGTATTTT
CASSKYRNTQYF
>TRBV5-4|TRBJ2-1|TRBD2|.
TGTGCCAGCAGCTTGTCCCAGCGGGGAACATACAATGAGCAGTTCTTC
CASSLSQRGTYNEQFF
>TRBV5-1|TRBJ2-2|TRBD2|few
TGCGCCAGCAGCTTGTGGTTCGGACTAGTGGCCGGGGAGCTGTTTTTT
CASSLWFGLVAGELFF
>TRBV13|TRBJ2-2|.|few
TGTGCCAGCAGCCCGCAGGGCGGGGACACCGGGGAGCTGTTTTTT
CASSPQGGDTGELFF
>TRBV11-2|TRBJ2-5|.|.
TGTGCCAGCAGCTTATCCCCCCGAGAGACCCAGTACTTC
CASSLSPRETQYF
>TRBV10-3|TRBJ1-2|.|.
TGTGCCATCAGTGGGGGCAGTGCCTATGGCTACACCTTC
CAISGGSAYGYTF
>TRBV5-1|TRBJ1-2|.|.
TGCGCCAGCAGCTTGGCTGCGGGCTTGGACTATGGCTACACCTTC
CASSLAAGLDYGYTF
>TRBV5-1|TRBJ2-1|.|.
TGCGCCAGCAGCCTTAGCGGAACTGAGCAGTTCTTC
CASSLSGTEQFF
>TRBV19|TRBJ1-6|TRBD1|.
TGTGCCAGTATGGCCCGGGACAGGGGCTCACCCCTCCACTTT
CASMARDRGSPLHF
>TRBV10-3|TRBJ2-7|TRBD1|.
TGTGCCATCACCCCAACAGGGGGTTCCTACGAGCAGTACTTC
CAITPTGGSYEQYF
>TRBV19|TRBJ1-1|.|few
TGTGCCAGTACTCAACGGTCGCTCACGAGGGCTTTCTTT
CASTQRSLTRAFF
>TRBV2|TRBJ1-5|.|.
TGTGCCAGCCGCGGGGGGACACCGTATCAGCCCCAGCATTTT
CASRGGTPYQPQHF
>TRBV10-3|TRBJ1-5|TRBD1|once
TGTGCCATCAGTGAAGTACAGGGGGGCAACCAGCCCCAGCATTTT
CAISEVQGGNQPQHF
>TRBV5-4|TRBJ2-3|.|.
TGTGCCAGCAGCTTGGCCTACACAGATACGCAGTATTTT
CASSLAYTDTQYF
>TRBV9|TRBJ2-3|TRBD2|.
TGTGCCAGCAGCCCCGGGACTAGCGGGGGGGCCTTGACAGATACGCAGTATTTT
CASSPGTSGGALTDTQYF
>TRBV2|TRBJ2-2|.|.
TGTGCCAGCAGTGAATACAGCCGCCGGGAGTTGTTTTTT
CASSEYSRRELFF
>TRBV20-1|TRBJ2-1|.|once
.
CSASWASGAKFF
>TRBV6-2/TRBV6-3|TRBJ2-7|.|.
TGTGCCAGCAGTTACCGAGGGTACGAGCAGTACTTC
CASSYRGYEQYF